Below, 23 T cell receptor beta chains from the same sample are listed, as sequenced in a study of cytomegalovirus exposure and HLA in healthy donors. 13 Jbeta primers and 60 Vbeta primers were used for the PCR. TCRdb's copy holds only in-frame clones and misses some; the assay was immunoSEQ multiplex PCR. The sample contains more than 110,000 clones, about four fifths of which appear only once. Material: PBMCs. These receptors were collected from a middle-aged man in good health and CMV-seropositive.

The rearrangement joins TRBV7-8 to TRBJ2-7; 7 nucleotides line up with TRBD1. The germline V gene has CDR1 SGHVS and CDR2 FQNEAQ. V shed 5 bases and J 6 bases; nucleotides not matched to a gene: 13. This CDR3 comprises 15 residues. This CDR3 is CASSPTGTVIGEQYF. The CDR3 DNA is TGTGCCAGCAGCCCGACGGGGACAGTGATTGGCGAGCAGTACTTC.

The J gene is TRBJ1-2, the V gene TRBV5-1; D is perhaps TRBD1 (5 bases). Deletions cut 0 bases from V and 4 bases from J, with 10 bases between. CDR1 and CDR2 from the germline V gene are SGHRS and YFSETQ. CDR3 length: 14 residues. This CDR3 reads CASSLDPGSYGYTF. The CDR3 DNA reads TGCGCCAGCAGCTTGGATCCAGGGTCCTATGGCTACACCTTC.

V gene TRBV10-3 combines with J gene TRBJ2-3; D is possibly TRBD2 (5 bases). Germline CDR1 and CDR2: ENHRY and SYGVKD. Trimming took off 2 bases at V and 4 bases at J, with 13 bases between the two ends. The CDR3 length is 15 residues. For the CDR3, the DNA is TGTGCCATCAGTGAGGTTGGCGGGCGGGCAGATACGCAGTATTTT. This codes for CAISEVGGRADTQYF.

This chain links TRBV18 with TRBJ1-3; D not certain. The germline V gene has CDR1 KGHSH and CDR2 LQKENI. There are 14 residues in the CDR3. With 3 bases removed from V and 9 bases from J, the gap between germline ends came to 15 bases. The chain's CDR3 is CASSPYKERSTIYF. The CDR3 DNA reads TGTGCCAGCTCACCCTACAAGGAACGGAGCACCATATATTTT.

The chain links TRBV9 to TRBJ2-2; TRBD2 is a possible D gene (5 bases). V was cut by 1 base and J by 4 bases, with 11 bases left in between. CDR3 length: 15 residues. CDR1 SGDLS and CDR2 YYNGEE come from the germline V gene. The CDR3 region has the DNA TGTGCCAGCAGCGTACGCTCGGCGGGCACCGGGGAGCTGTTTTTT. Residues: CASSVRSAGTGELFF. Drawing the rest from reference TRBV9 and TRBJ2-2, the complete variable domain is DSGVTQTPKHLITATGQRVTLRCSPRSGDLSVYWYQQSLDQGLQFLIQYYNGEERAKGNILERFSAQQFPDLHSELNLSSLELGDSALYFCASSVRSAGTGELFFGEGSRLTVL.

The chain uses TRBV10-2 and TRBJ2-2, with D tentatively TRBD2 (6 bases). Germline CDR1 reads WSHSY; CDR2 reads SAAADI. V was pared by 6 bases and J by 4 bases, with 12 bases between. CDR3 length: 14 amino acids. The DNA for the CDR3 is TGCGCCAGCAGCTCGGGACTCAGCACCGGGGAGCTGTTTTTT. Translated, it gives CASSSGLSTGELFF.

The rearrangement joins TRBV23-1 to TRBJ1-5; the match to TRBD1 covers 12 bases. TRBV23-1 is annotated as an ORF whose role is uncertain. This CDR3 contains 17 residues. V gave up 9 bases and J gave up 4 bases; unmatched junction bases: 13. CDR3 sequence reads: CASYGTGGFRRNQPQHF. The CDR3 nucleotides are TGCGCCAGTTACGGGACAGGGGGCTTTCGGAGGAATCAGCCCCAGCATTTT.

The chain couples TRBV2 to TRBJ2-7; 7 bases match TRBD2. The V segment lost 8 bases and the J segment 0 bases; nucleotides outside the gene matches: 4. The germline V gene has CDR1 SNHLY and CDR2 FYNNEI. This CDR3 contains 13 residues. The CDR3: CASVGGSSYEQYF. As DNA, the CDR3 is TGTGCCAGCGTGGGAGGGAGCTCCTACGAGCAGTACTTC.

This CDR3 is CASSYHLSSYNEQFF. The DNA for the CDR3 is TGTGCCAGCAGCTACCATCTTAGCTCCTACAATGAGCAGTTCTTC. The V gene is TRBV11-2, the J gene TRBJ2-1; no firm D call. Trimming left V 4 bases short and J 0 bases short, with 10 bases between. This CDR3 comprises 15 residues. The germline V gene has CDR1 SGHAT and CDR2 FQNNGV.

The V and J genes are TRBV7-6 and TRBJ2-7; 12 positions agree with TRBD2. Trimming removed 4 bases from V and 7 bases from J; junction bases left unmatched: 8. The CDR3 runs 15 residues. CDR1 is SGHVS and CDR2 is FNYEAQ in the germline V gene. For the CDR3, the DNA is TGTGCCAGCAGCTGGCGACTAGCGGGAGTGGGTGAGCAGTACTTC. Translating gives CASSWRLAGVGEQYF.

This chain connects TRBV5-1 to TRBJ2-7; 8 bases match TRBD1. The V and J ends lost 4 bases and 2 bases, in that order; junction bases with no gene match: 5. Germline CDR1 is SGHRS and CDR2 is YFSETQ. There are 14 residues in the CDR3. For the CDR3, the DNA is TGCGCCAGCAGCCAGCCGGGACAGGCCTACGAGCAGTACTTC. This gives the protein CASSQPGQAYEQYF.

The V call is TRBV27, the J call TRBJ1-2, with TRBD1 matching 9 bases. V lost 6 bases and J lost 5; bases outside the gene matches: 4. The CDR3 extends over 13 amino acids. Germline CDR1 reads MNHEY; CDR2 reads SMNVEV (reference sequence). The CDR3 DNA reads as TGTGCCAGCAGCCCGGGACAGGGTTATGGCTACACCTTC. Protein: CASSPGQGYGYTF.

Judged by abundance, this clone is medium-sized. The rearrangement joins TRBV5-6 to TRBJ2-1; the D gene is possibly TRBD2 (6 bases). CDR1 is SGHDT, CDR2 YYEEEE, per germline. The CDR3 spans 12 residues. V was shortened by 0 bases and J by 10 bases, with 8 bases between the two germline ends. The CDR3 DNA follows: TGTGCCAGCAGCTTGGCGGAGGGGGAGCAGTTCTTC. As protein: CASSLAEGEQFF.

V gene TRBV5-6 combines with J gene TRBJ2-7; TRBD2 matches at 7 bases. Germline CDR1 SGHDT, CDR2 YYEEEE. V shed 0 bases and J 6 bases; nucleotides not matched to a gene: 6. The CDR3 runs 14 residues. The DNA for the CDR3 is TGTGCCAGCAGCTTGGTGCGGGGGTCGGGCGAGCAGTACTTC. It translates to CASSLVRGSGEQYF.

A few counts support this clone. The chain employs TRBV10-3 and TRBJ1-2, with 8 bases that match TRBD1. Per the germline V gene, CDR1 is ENHRY and CDR2 is SYGVKD. This CDR3 has 15 residues. The J segment lost 6 bases and the V segment lost 0 bases, leaving 6 bases of the junction unmatched. The CDR3 loop is CAISESRQGANGYTF. The CDR3 bases are TGTGCCATCAGTGAGTCGAGGCAGGGGGCGAATGGCTACACCTTC.

This clone has a single count. J is TRBJ1-2 and V is TRBV5-1; possible D gene TRBD1, 6 bases. CDR3 length: 14 amino acids. Trimming stripped 0 bases from V and 7 bases from J, with 13 bases between. Germline CDR1 SGHRS, CDR2 YFSETQ. CDR3 region: CASSLDPSRGGYTF. The CDR3 DNA is TGCGCCAGCAGCTTGGATCCCTCCAGGGGTGGCTACACCTTC.

This chain uses TRBV19 with TRBJ2-7; possibly TRBD1 for D (6 bases). The CDR3 has 13 residues. In germline, CDR1 is LNHDA, CDR2 SQIVND (reference sequence). Trimming took off 1 base at V and 8 bases at J, with 12 bases between the two ends. This chain's CDR3 is CASSIGVGAQQYF. Written as DNA, the CDR3 is TGTGCCAGTAGTATAGGTGTGGGGGCCCAGCAGTACTTC.

As DNA, the CDR3 is TGTGCCAGCAGTTTAGCTCGCTTTAACTATGGCTACACCTTC. This sequence encodes CASSLARFNYGYTF. The chain recombines TRBV6-5 with TRBJ1-2, with D unresolved. Trimming took off 4 bases at V and 1 base at J, with 10 bases between the two ends. This CDR3 comprises 14 residues. Germline V gives CDR1 MNHEY, CDR2 SVGAGI.

This chain connects TRBV5-1 to TRBJ1-1; D ambiguous. V shed 4 bases and J shed 1 base, with 8 bases lying between them. The CDR3 runs 13 residues. The germline gives CDR1 SGHRS, CDR2 YFSETQ. DNA of the CDR3: TGCGCCAGCAGCAGCCGATCGAACACTGAAGCTTTCTTT. It specifies CASSSRSNTEAFF.

J is TRBJ2-1 and V is TRBV2; D might be TRBD2 (5 bases). Germline CDR1 reads SNHLY; CDR2 reads FYNNEI. The CDR3 length is 16 residues. V was pared by 5 bases and J by 0 bases, with 14 bases between. The chain's CDR3 is CASSRGGWSSYNEQFF. The CDR3, as DNA: TGTGCCAGCAGTCGGGGTGGCTGGAGCTCCTACAATGAGCAGTTCTTC. The variable domain in full, with the rest retrieved from reference TRBV2 and TRBJ2-1, is EPEVTQTPSHQVTQMGQEVILRCVPISNHLYFYWYRQILGQKVEFLVSFYNNEISEKSEIFDDQFSVERPDGSNFTLKIRSTKLEDSAMYFCASSRGGWSSYNEQFFGPGTRLTVL.

The V gene is TRBV18, the J gene TRBJ1-6; D gene unclear. Trimming left V 6 bases short and J 0 bases short, with 6 bases between. The germline CDR1 and CDR2 sequences are KGHSH and LQKENI. The CDR3 is made up of 14 amino acids. CDR3 sequence: CASSPSSYNSPLHF. In DNA, the CDR3 is TGTGCCAGCTCCCCGAGCTCCTATAATTCACCCCTCCACTTT.

This chain links TRBV6-5 with TRBJ2-2, with D perhaps matching TRBD1 (5 bases). Germline V lookup: CDR1 MNHEY, CDR2 SVGAGI. Trimming pared 5 bases from V and 0 bases from J, leaving 7 bases between. The CDR3 totals 14 residues. The CDR3 DNA reads TGTGCCAGCAGTAGACAGACGAACACCGGGGAGCTGTTTTTT. Translated, it gives CASSRQTNTGELFF.

Details on this clone: At one end the junction does not follow the germline gene, possibly because of a read error. This chain uses TRBV7-9 with TRBJ1-6, with a weak D call TRBD1 (6 bases). Germline assignment: CDR1 SEHNR and CDR2 FQNEAQ (reference sequence). This CDR3 has 15 amino acids. The CDR3 DNA reads TGTTCCAGCAGCTTAGCTGGCGGACAGTATTCACCCCTCCACTTT. Translation: CSSSLAGGQYSPLHF.